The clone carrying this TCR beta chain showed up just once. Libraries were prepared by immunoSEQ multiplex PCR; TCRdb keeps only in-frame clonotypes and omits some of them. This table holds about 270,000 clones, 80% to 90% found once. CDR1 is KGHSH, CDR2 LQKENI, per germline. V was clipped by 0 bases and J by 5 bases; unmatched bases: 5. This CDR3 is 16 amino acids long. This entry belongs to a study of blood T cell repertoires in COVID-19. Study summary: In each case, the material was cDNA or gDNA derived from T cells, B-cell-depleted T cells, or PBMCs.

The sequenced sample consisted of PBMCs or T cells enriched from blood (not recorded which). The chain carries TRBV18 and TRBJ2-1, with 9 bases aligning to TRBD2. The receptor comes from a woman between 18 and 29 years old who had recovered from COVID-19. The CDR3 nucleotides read TGTGCCAGCTCACCACCGAGCGGGGGGCAAAACAATGAGCAGTTCTTC. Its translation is CASSPPSGGQNNEQFF. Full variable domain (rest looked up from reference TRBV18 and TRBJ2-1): NAGVMQNPRHLVRRRGQEARLRCSPMKGHSHVYWYRQLPEEGLKFMVYLQKENIIDESGMPKERFSAEFPKEGPSILRIQQVVRGDSAAYFCASSPPSGGQNNEQFFGPGTRLTVL.